This entry describes one TCR beta chain. Its specificity is not known. This entry belongs to a study of T cells after yellow fever vaccination. On the study more broadly: When fractions had low cell numbers, they were prepared with SMART-Seq v4 Ultra Low Input.

Germline CDR1 DFQATT, CDR2 SNEGSKA (reference sequence). Trimming left V 2 bases short and J 3 bases short, with 16 bases between. This CDR3 is 15 amino acids long. Study observations and caveats: Post-booster samples contained most primary-vaccination clones (approximately 96% CD4, around 88% CD8).

5'RACE template switching produced TCR cDNA carrying a universal primer site and UMIs. From the 5' RACE reads, TCRdb called clonotypes with MiXCR, one entry per CDR3 protein. Here the sample spans some 300,000 distinct CDR3 sequences, approximately 8% being singletons. The sequence came from a man aged 18-30 years who received the YFV17D yellow fever vaccine. Sequences were derived from CD4+ T cells sorted from PBMCs, sampled 5 days after the yellow fever booster vaccination. V is TRBV20-1 and J is TRBJ1-2; maybe TRBD1 (6 bases). CDR3 in DNA: TGCAGTGCTAGACCCAGGGGAAAACCACACTATGGCTACACCTTC. Translating gives CSARPRGKPHYGYTF.